These T cell receptor beta chains were read from a single sample in a study of long-term antiretroviral therapy in people with HIV. TCRdb's table, derived via immunoSEQ multiplex PCR, lists solely in-frame clones and lacks some. Found here are about 30,000 clones, around 93% of them singletons; the top ten hold less than 3%. The sequenced sample was unsorted PBMCs, obtained approximately 7.4 years after starting antiretroviral therapy. The receptors stem from a man between 50 and 59 years old with HIV. Both conserved end residues are part of each CDR3. D genes are given only for firm matches. Some rows have no size entry. The others give once, few or many, or a class for an expanded clone.

DNA,CDR3,V,J,size,D
TGTGCCAGCAGCTTGATGACAGCTTATAATTCACCCCTCCACTTT,CASSLMTAYNSPLHF,TRBV5-5,TRBJ1-6,NA,NA
TGTGCCAGCGAAAGGGCCAGCGGGGTCACAGATACGCAGTATTTT,CASERASGVTDTQYF,TRBV7-2,TRBJ2-3,NA,TRBD2
TGTGCCAGCAGCCCGGACTATGCAGATACGCAGTATTTT,CASSPDYADTQYF,TRBV11-3,TRBJ2-3,NA,NA
TGTGCCAGCAGCCCTGGGAGCGGGGGGGCCGCAGATACGCAGTATTTT,CASSPGSGGAADTQYF,TRBV9,TRBJ2-3,NA,TRBD2
TGTGCCAGCGATGAAGGGTCAGGGTTAATAGATACGCAGTATTTT,CASDEGSGLIDTQYF,TRBV6-1,TRBJ2-3,NA,NA
TGTGCCAGCCTGGGACAGGGAGTGACTGAAGCTTTCTTT,CASLGQGVTEAFF,TRBV6-6,TRBJ1-1,NA,TRBD1
TGTGCCAGCAGCTTAGTTAGCGGGGGGGCCCACGAGCAGTACTTC,CASSLVSGGAHEQYF,TRBV7-6,TRBJ2-7,NA,TRBD2
TGTGCCAGCAGTGCAGGGTCCCTGGAAGAGACCCAGTACTTC,CASSAGSLEETQYF,TRBV9,TRBJ2-5,NA,NA
TGTGCCAGCAGCTTAGAGGAGACCAACTACGAGCAGTACTTC,CASSLEETNYEQYF,TRBV11-2,TRBJ2-7,NA,NA
TGTGCCAGCAGCCCTGGGGGGGGAAGCCGGAAGAGCTACAATGAGCAGTTCTTC,CASSPGGGSRKSYNEQFF,TRBV5-6,TRBJ2-1,NA,TRBD2
TGTGCCAGCAGCTTAGGGCTAGCTGCAGATACGCAGTATTTT,CASSLGLAADTQYF,TRBV11-3,TRBJ2-3,once,NA
TGTGCCAGCAGCCCATCAGGGGTTGGCTACGAGCAGTACTTC,CASSPSGVGYEQYF,TRBV11-3,TRBJ2-7,NA,NA
TGCGCCAGCAGCAGAGACAGTCCAATTTTCTACAATGAGCAGTTCTTC,CASSRDSPIFYNEQFF,TRBV10-2,TRBJ2-1,NA,NA
TGTGCCAGCAGCTCGGGACAACTGAACACTGAAGCTTTCTTT,CASSSGQLNTEAFF,TRBV5-6,TRBJ1-1,NA,NA
TGCGCCAGCAGTGAGTCACAGGGCCAGCCCCAGCATTTT,CASSESQGQPQHF,TRBV10-2,TRBJ1-5,NA,NA
TGCGCCAGCAGCTTGGCACAGGGGCGTGAAGCTTTCTTT,CASSLAQGREAFF,TRBV5-1,TRBJ1-1,NA,TRBD1
TGTGCCAGCAGCTCAGGGACGAGGGACACCGGGGAGCTGTTTTTT,CASSSGTRDTGELFF,TRBV6-5,TRBJ2-2,once,NA
TGTGCCATCAGTGAGACAGGTGGCTATGGCTACACCTTC,CAISETGGYGYTF,TRBV10-3,TRBJ1-2,NA,NA
TGTGCCTGGAGTAGGGACGGCCTCGTGAATTCACCCCTCCACTTT,CAWSRDGLVNSPLHF,TRBV30,TRBJ1-6,NA,NA
TGCGCCAGCAGCGAGGACGGGACTAATGAAAAACTGTTTTTT,CASSEDGTNEKLFF,TRBV4-3,TRBJ1-4,NA,NA
TGTGCCAGCAGTTTTAACAGGGGGACAGATGAAAAACTGTTTTTT,CASSFNRGTDEKLFF,TRBV27,TRBJ1-4,NA,TRBD1
TGTGCCAGTAGTCCCATCCCACGGGACCTTAATGAAAAACTGTTTTTT,CASSPIPRDLNEKLFF,TRBV19,TRBJ1-4,NA,NA
TGTGCCAGCAGCGTAGGGGCGGGCACAGATACGCAGTATTTT,CASSVGAGTDTQYF,TRBV9,TRBJ2-3,NA,NA
TGTGCCAGCAGTTCCTCCGGAGGGGATAATTCACCCCTCCACTTT,CASSSSGGDNSPLHF,TRBV6-6,TRBJ1-6,NA,NA
TGTGCCATCTCCCAACCCCGGGGGCGAGACGAGCAGTACTTC,CAISQPRGRDEQYF,TRBV10-3,TRBJ2-7,NA,NA
TGTGCCAGCAGAATCCTTAGCGCCACAGATACGCAGTATTTT,CASRILSATDTQYF,TRBV27,TRBJ2-3,NA,NA
TGCGCCAGCAGCTTGAGGGGCATAGCGAGTCGCACAGATACGCAGTATTTT,CASSLRGIASRTDTQYF,TRBV5-1,TRBJ2-3,once,NA
TGTGCCAGCACCTATATTGACGGGAGGTCCGAAAAACTGTTTTTT,CASTYIDGRSEKLFF,TRBV25-1,TRBJ1-4,NA,NA
TGTGCCAGCAGCCTACTCATCGGGGGAGGCTATGGCTACACCTTC,CASSLLIGGGYGYTF,TRBV5-5,TRBJ1-2,NA,NA
TGTGCCAGTAGTATCCGACAGAACCTAAACATTCAGTACTTC,CASSIRQNLNIQYF,TRBV19,TRBJ2-4,NA,NA
TGTGCCTGGAGTAACGGCGAGTCCGGGGAGCTGTTTTTT,CAWSNGESGELFF,TRBV30,TRBJ2-2,NA,NA
TGTGCCAGCAGCCCCGCGAGCGAGCAGTACTTC,CASSPASEQYF,TRBV11-2,TRBJ2-7,NA,NA
TGCGCCAGCAGCTTAGGGACCCATCAGGTAGATACGCAGTATTTT,CASSLGTHQVDTQYF,TRBV5-1,TRBJ2-3,NA,NA
TGTGCCAGCAGCTCGAGGGTGACGCTGGGCGTTGGGGCCAACGTCCTGACTTTC,CASSSRVTLGVGANVLTF,TRBV11-2,TRBJ2-6,NA,NA
TGTGCCAGCAGCGTAGGGGTCAGATTGAACACTGAAGCTTTCTTT,CASSVGVRLNTEAFF,TRBV11-2,TRBJ1-1,NA,NA
TGTGCCAGCAGCTTAGTTGGGACGGCCCCGAGCTCTGGAAACACCATATATTTT,CASSLVGTAPSSGNTIYF,TRBV7-2,TRBJ1-3,once,NA
TGTGCCAGTAGGCCACAGGGGGCGAGTTCACCCCTCCACTTT,CASRPQGASSPLHF,TRBV19,TRBJ1-6,few,TRBD1
TGTGCCAGCAGCCCAGGGACAGGGAATTATGAAAAACTGTTTTTT,CASSPGTGNYEKLFF,TRBV7-6,TRBJ1-4,NA,TRBD1
TGCGCCAGCAGCTTGGATGGTGGCTCTGGAAACACCATATATTTT,CASSLDGGSGNTIYF,TRBV5-1,TRBJ1-3,NA,NA
TGTGCCAGCAGTTCCAATCAGATGTACGAGCAGTACTTC,CASSSNQMYEQYF,TRBV27,TRBJ2-7,NA,NA
TGCAGTGCTTCCTTGAATACGCAGTATTTT,CSASLNTQYF,TRBV20-1,TRBJ2-3,NA,NA
TGTGCCAGCAGCTTAGAGGGCTCCAATCAGCCCCAGCATTTT,CASSLEGSNQPQHF,TRBV7-9,TRBJ1-5,NA,NA
TGTGCCAGCAGCCAGGGACGGACCTCCTACGAGCAGTACTTC,CASSQGRTSYEQYF,TRBV6-6,TRBJ2-7,NA,NA
TGTGCCAGCAGCGCTTCCTACGAGCAGTACTTC,CASSASYEQYF,TRBV11-2,TRBJ2-7,NA,NA
TGTGCCTGGAGCCCGGACAGTTACAATGAGCAGTTCTTC,CAWSPDSYNEQFF,TRBV30,TRBJ2-1,once,NA
TGCAGCGTGACAGGGGCTCAGGCCTACAATGAGCAGTTCTTC,CSVTGAQAYNEQFF,TRBV29-1,TRBJ2-1,NA,TRBD1
TGTGCCAGCAGCTTTTCAGGGCCAGCAAACAATGAGCAGTTCTTC,CASSFSGPANNEQFF,TRBV5-4,TRBJ2-1,NA,NA
TGCGCCAGCAGCTTGCGGAGCGGGGGGAGCGCAGATACGCAGTATTTT,CASSLRSGGSADTQYF,TRBV5-1,TRBJ2-3,NA,TRBD2
TGTGCCAGCAGCGTCGCTCGGGCGGGGGGGCCCATAGATACGCAGTATTTT,CASSVARAGGPIDTQYF,TRBV9,TRBJ2-3,NA,TRBD2
TGTGCCATCAGTGAGAGCAGGGGGCGAGGGTCTGGAAACACCATATATTTT,CAISESRGRGSGNTIYF,TRBV10-3,TRBJ1-3,once,TRBD1
TGTGCCTGGAGTGGAGGGTTTAGCGGGGGGCCCACTTACTACAATGAGCAGTTCTTC,CAWSGGFSGGPTYYNEQFF,TRBV30,TRBJ2-1,NA,TRBD2
TGTGCCACCAGCAGTCCCGCGCGGACTGGTAACACCGGGGAGCTGTTTTTT,CATSSPARTGNTGELFF,TRBV15,TRBJ2-2,NA,NA
TGCGCCAGCAGCCAAGATGACGGCACCTACGAGCAGTACTTC,CASSQDDGTYEQYF,TRBV4-3,TRBJ2-7,NA,NA
TGTGCCAGCAGTGAGACGAGGCAGGGCGGCTATGGCTACACCTTC,CASSETRQGGYGYTF,TRBV6-1,TRBJ1-2,NA,NA